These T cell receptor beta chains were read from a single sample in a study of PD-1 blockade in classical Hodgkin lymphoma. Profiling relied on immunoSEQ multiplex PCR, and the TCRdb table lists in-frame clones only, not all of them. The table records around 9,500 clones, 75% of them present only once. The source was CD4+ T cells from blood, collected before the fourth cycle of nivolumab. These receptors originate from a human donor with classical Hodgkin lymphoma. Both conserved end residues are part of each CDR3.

CDR3: CASVISGGPTETQYF
V: TRBV7-9

CDR3: CASSQDTGWVYGYTF
V: TRBV4-1

CDR3: CASSDRTGVDYGYTF
V: TRBV28

CDR3: CASSEAGGGRGDTQYF
V: TRBV2

CDR3: CASSRGGYSNQPQHF
V: TRBV6-1

CDR3: CASSIAGGSVHSPLHF
V: TRBV19

CDR3: CATGAADTQYF
V: TRBV10-3

CDR3: CASSPNGGSTYEQYF
V: TRBV7-2

CDR3: CASRFLGGRGDTQYF
V: TRBV2

CDR3: CASSTRAGEKLFF
V: TRBV5-4

CDR3: CASRSGQGAAFF
V: TRBV10-2

CDR3: CASSLKTNTEAFF
V: TRBV5-4

CDR3: CASTSPGQPGTDTQYF
V: TRBV28

CDR3: CASTLGGSRSGNTIYF
V: TRBV2

CDR3: CASSEAAGLGYTF
V: TRBV6-1

CDR3: CASSLASGRTGETLHF
V: TRBV11-1

CDR3: CASRQGAANTGELFF
V: TRBV2

CDR3: CASSDRGSNTEAFF
V: TRBV6-5

CDR3: CASSPRSTEAFF
V: TRBV9

CDR3: CASSQVLNSPLHF
V: TRBV4-1

CDR3: CASTAGGKLFF
V: TRBV2

CDR3: CASSTQARALDGYTF
V: TRBV19

CDR3: CASRTRWNSPLHF
V: TRBV2

CDR3: CASSQVVSEGRNTEAFF
V: TRBV4-2

CDR3: CASSYEGSGANVLTF
V: TRBV6-5

CDR3: CASSTLRGGKGVGVELFF
V: TRBV7-2

CDR3: CASSLSLATLSSTDTQYF
V: TRBV5-4

CDR3: CASSPTPSRGKWETQYF
V: TRBV28

CDR3: CAWSRPLHGNNSPLHF
V: TRBV30

CDR3: CASSLDRESYGYTF
V: TRBV7-2

CDR3: CASSLGPNSEQYF
V: TRBV7-2

CDR3: CASSEGRGHTANTGELFF
V: TRBV6-1

CDR3: CASSLTGGLNQPQHF
V: TRBV23-1

CDR3: CASSFRTSGYNEQFF
V: TRBV11-2

CDR3: CASSLVSNQPQHF
V: TRBV28

CDR3: CASSLPSGLTDTQYF
V: TRBV28

CDR3: CASSSGGGGGTDTQYF
V: TRBV9

CDR3: CASSLQGTMRETQYF
V: TRBV28

CDR3: CASSAIRGLGEAFF
V: TRBV2

CDR3: CASSKGGTGGLNEQFF
V: TRBV6-1

CDR3: CASSVDRGNSPLHF
V: TRBV5-1

CDR3: CASMRGVGGYTF
V: TRBV6-5

CDR3: CASSLRDNSYEQYF
V: TRBV7-9

CDR3: CASSLTHTGDWFF
V: TRBV7-3

CDR3: CASSEVDGEAFF
V: TRBV2

CDR3: CASSFPATGNSYEQYF
V: TRBV28

CDR3: CASSADSYGYTF
V: TRBV9

CDR3: CASSRSQVNEQFF
V: TRBV2

CDR3: CASSSGRGRKAEAFF
V: TRBV11-1

CDR3: CASSSDRVANYGYTF
V: TRBV28

CDR3: CASSQRDSSYEQYF
V: TRBV13

CDR3: CASSLGTTGDEQYF
V: TRBV7-2

CDR3: CASSLGTSGNEQFF
V: TRBV7-7

CDR3: CASSTPALRGRGNEQFF
V: TRBV5-4

CDR3: CASSLVAGANEKLFF
V: TRBV5-5

CDR3: CAWSGGETGVNTEAFF
V: TRBV30

CDR3: CASSQDFFSDSINQPQHF
V: TRBV4-1

CDR3: CASSTEGGVGGYTF
V: TRBV28

CDR3: CASSQERRLAGGQYEQYF
V: TRBV4-2